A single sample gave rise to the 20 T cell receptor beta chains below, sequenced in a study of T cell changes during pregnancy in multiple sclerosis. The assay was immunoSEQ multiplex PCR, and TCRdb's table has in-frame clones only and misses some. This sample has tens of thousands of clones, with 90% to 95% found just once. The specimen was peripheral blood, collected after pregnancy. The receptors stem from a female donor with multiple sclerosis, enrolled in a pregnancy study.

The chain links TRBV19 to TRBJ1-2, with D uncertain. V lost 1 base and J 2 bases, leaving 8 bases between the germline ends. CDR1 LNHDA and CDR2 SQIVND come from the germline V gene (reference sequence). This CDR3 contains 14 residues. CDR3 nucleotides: TGTGCCAGTAGTATAGCAGCGGGCAACTATGGCTACACCTTC. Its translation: CASSIAAGNYGYTF.

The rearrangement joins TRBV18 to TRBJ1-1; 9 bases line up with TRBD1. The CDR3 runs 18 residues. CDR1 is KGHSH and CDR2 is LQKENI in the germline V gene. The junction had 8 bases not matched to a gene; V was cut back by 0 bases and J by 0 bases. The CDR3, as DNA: TGTGCCAGCTCACCACCGTTGGGACAGGGACCGATGAACACTGAAGCTTTCTTT. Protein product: CASSPPLGQGPMNTEAFF.

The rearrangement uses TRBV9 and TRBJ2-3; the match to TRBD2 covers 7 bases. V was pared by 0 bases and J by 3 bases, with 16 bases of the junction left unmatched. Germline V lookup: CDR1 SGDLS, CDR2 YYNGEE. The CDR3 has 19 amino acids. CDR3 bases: TGTGCCAGCAGCGTAGTGGGGCGGTGGGGGAGGGTCGGGACAGATACGCAGTATTTT. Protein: CASSVVGRWGRVGTDTQYF.

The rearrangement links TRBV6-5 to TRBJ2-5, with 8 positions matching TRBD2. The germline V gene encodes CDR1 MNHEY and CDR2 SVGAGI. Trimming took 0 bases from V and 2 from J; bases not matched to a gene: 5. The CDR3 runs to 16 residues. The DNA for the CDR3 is TGTGCCAGCAGTTACTCGATTCCGGGGGGGCAAGAGACCCAGTACTTC. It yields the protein CASSYSIPGGQETQYF.

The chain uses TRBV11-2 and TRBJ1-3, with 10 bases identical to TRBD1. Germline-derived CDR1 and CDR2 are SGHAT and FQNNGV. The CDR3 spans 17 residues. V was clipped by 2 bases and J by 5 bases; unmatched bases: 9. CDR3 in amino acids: CASSLNFGQGGRNTIYF. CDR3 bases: TGTGCCAGCAGCTTAAATTTCGGACAGGGGGGTAGAAACACCATATATTTT.

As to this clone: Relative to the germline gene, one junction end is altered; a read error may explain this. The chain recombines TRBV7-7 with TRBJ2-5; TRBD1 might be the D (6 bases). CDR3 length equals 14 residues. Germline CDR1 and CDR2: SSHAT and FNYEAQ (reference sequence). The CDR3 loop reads CASSMTGMQETQYF. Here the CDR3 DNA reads TGTGCTAGCAGCATGACAGGCATGCAAGAGACCCAGTACTTC.

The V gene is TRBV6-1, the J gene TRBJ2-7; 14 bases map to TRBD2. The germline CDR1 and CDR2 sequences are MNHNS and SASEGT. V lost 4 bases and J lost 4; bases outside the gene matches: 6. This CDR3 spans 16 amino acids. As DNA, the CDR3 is TGTGCCAGCAGTGGTGGGACTAGCGGGGGTCTGTACGAGCAGTACTTC. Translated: CASSGGTSGGLYEQYF.

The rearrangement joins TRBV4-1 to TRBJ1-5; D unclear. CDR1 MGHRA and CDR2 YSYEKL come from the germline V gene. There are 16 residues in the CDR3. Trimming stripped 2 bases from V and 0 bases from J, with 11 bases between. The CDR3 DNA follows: TGCGCCAGCAGCCAACTCCCCGGGAATAGCAATCAGCCCCAGCATTTT. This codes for CASSQLPGNSNQPQHF.

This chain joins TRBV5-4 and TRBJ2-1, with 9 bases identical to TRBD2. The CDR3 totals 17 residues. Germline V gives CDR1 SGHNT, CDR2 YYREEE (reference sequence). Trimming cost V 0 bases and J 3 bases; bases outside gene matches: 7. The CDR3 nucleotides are TGTGCCAGCAGCTTGGCGGCTAGCGGGGCACACTACAATGAGCAGTTCTTC. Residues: CASSLAASGAHYNEQFF.

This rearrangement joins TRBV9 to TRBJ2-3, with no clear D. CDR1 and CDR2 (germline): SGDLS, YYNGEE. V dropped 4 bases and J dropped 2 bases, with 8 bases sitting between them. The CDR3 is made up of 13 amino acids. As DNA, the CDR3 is TGTGCCAGCAGCACGCGAAACACAGATACGCAGTATTTT. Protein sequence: CASSTRNTDTQYF.

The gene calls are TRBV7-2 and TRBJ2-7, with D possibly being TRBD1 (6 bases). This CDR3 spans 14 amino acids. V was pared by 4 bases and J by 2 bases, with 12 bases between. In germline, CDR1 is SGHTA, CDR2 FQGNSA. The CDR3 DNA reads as TGTGCCAGCAGCTCGAGGGACATTACCTACGAGCAGTACTTC. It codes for CASSSRDITYEQYF.

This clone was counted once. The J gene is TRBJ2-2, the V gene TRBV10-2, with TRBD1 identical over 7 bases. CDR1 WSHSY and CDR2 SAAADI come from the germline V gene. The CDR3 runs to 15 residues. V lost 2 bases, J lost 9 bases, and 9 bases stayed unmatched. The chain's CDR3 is CASSEGQALNRELFF. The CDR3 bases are TGCGCCAGCAGTGAGGGACAGGCCCTGAACCGGGAGCTGTTTTTT.

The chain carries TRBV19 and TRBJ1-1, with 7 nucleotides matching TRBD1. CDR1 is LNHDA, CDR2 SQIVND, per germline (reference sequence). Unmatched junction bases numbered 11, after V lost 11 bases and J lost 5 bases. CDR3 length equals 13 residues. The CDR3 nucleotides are TGTGCCGGACAGGCCAGGGTAGGAACTGAAGCTTTCTTT. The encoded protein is CAGQARVGTEAFF.

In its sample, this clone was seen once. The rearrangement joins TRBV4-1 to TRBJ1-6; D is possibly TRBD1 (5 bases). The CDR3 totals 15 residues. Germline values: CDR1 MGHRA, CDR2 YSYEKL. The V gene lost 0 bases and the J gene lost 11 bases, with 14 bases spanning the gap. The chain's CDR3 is CASSQDTPTGTPLHF. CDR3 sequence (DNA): TGCGCCAGCAGCCAAGATACCCCCACAGGAACACCCCTCCACTTT.

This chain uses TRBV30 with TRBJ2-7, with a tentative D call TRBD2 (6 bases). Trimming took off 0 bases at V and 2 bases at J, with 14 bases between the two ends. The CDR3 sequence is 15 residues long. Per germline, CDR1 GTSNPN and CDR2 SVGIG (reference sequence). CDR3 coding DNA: TGTGCCTGGAGTGTAAAGGCGGGGAACCCCTACGAGCAGTACTTC. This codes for CAWSVKAGNPYEQYF.

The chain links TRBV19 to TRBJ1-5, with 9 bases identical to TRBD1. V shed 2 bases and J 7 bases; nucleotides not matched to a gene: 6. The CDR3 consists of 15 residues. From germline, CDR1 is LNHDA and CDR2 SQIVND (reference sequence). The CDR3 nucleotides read TGTGCCAGTAGTATATCCACAGGGGGCAGACAGCCCCAGCATTTT. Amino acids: CASSISTGGRQPQHF. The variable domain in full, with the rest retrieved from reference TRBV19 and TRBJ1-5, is DGGITQSPKYLFRKEGQNVTLSCEQNLNHDAMYWYRQDPGQGLRLIYYSQIVNDFQKGDIAEGYSVSREKKESFPLTVTSAQKNPTAFYLCASSISTGGRQPQHFGDGTRLSIL.

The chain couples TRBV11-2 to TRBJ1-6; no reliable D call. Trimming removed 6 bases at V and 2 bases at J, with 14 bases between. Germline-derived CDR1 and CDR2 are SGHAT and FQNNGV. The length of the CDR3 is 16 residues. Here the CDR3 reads CASSYLERTYNSPLHF. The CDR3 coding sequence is TGTGCCAGCAGTTACTTGGAGAGGACCTATAATTCACCCCTCCACTTT.

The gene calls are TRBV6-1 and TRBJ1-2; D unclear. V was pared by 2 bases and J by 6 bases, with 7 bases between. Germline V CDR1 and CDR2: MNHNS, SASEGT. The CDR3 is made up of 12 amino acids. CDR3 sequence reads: CASSEMRNGYTF. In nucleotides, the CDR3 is TGTGCCAGCAGTGAAATGCGGAATGGCTACACCTTC.

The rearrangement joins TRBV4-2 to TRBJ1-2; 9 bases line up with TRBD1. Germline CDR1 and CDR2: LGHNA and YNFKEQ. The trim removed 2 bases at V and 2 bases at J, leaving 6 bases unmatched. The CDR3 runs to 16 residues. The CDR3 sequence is CASSQPQGALNYGYTF. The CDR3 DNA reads TGTGCCAGCAGCCAACCACAGGGGGCGCTGAACTATGGCTACACCTTC.

CDR3 protein: CASSSWETGNTIYF. CDR3 DNA: TGTGCCAGCTCCTCCTGGGAGACTGGAAACACCATATATTTT. V gene TRBV18 combines with J gene TRBJ1-3; D is undetermined. Trimming cost V 6 bases and J 2 bases, with 11 bases left between them. The CDR3 is 14 residues long. Germline CDR1 and CDR2: KGHSH and LQKENI.